One and the same sample provided the 5 T cell receptor beta chains below, sequenced in a study of shared clonotypes between healthy human individuals. Assay: immunoSEQ multiplex PCR; the TCRdb copy retains only in-frame clones and omits some. The table shows 1,400,000 or so clones, with approximately 98.5% occurring only once. Sequenced material: naive CD4+ T cells sorted from blood. The subset: CD45RA+ positively selected. The receptors derive from a young man in good health.

V is TRBV6-1 and J is TRBJ2-3; TRBD1 aligns across 8 bases. Germline assignment: CDR1 MNHNS and CDR2 SASEGT. There are 14 residues in the CDR3. The junction had 7 bases not matched to a gene; V was cut back by 7 bases and J by 4 bases. The CDR3 DNA is TGTGCCAGCACCTTGGACAGGGTATCAGATACGCAGTATTTT. Translating gives CASTLDRVSDTQYF.

This chain connects TRBV7-6 to TRBJ1-1; D is undetermined. Germline V gene lookup returns CDR1 SGHVS and CDR2 FNYEAQ. The length of the CDR3 is 14 residues. Trimming stripped 2 bases from V and 4 bases from J, with 11 bases between. CDR3 in amino acids: CASSLSRMSTEAFF. In DNA, the CDR3 is TGTGCCAGCAGCTTATCCCGGATGAGCACTGAAGCTTTCTTT.

V and J are TRBV5-1 and TRBJ2-3, with D perhaps TRBD1 or TRBD2 (5 bases each). The CDR3 extends over 18 amino acids. V dropped 3 bases and J dropped 6 bases, with 26 bases sitting between them. CDR1 SGHRS and CDR2 YFSETQ come from the germline V gene. CDR3 in DNA: TGCGCCAGCAGCTCGATTCAACCGGGACCCCCGCACACCGATACGCAGTATTTT. It specifies CASSSIQPGPPHTDTQYF.

Of note for this clone: Other DNA sequences in this specimen translate into the identical CDR3. This sequence joins TRBV7-9 and TRBJ2-5; D is ambiguous. CDR1 is SEHNR and CDR2 is FQNEAQ in the germline V gene (reference sequence). The CDR3 sequence is 12 residues long. V was shortened by 2 bases and J by 0 bases, with 1 base between the two germline ends. This CDR3 is CASSLNQETQYF. DNA for the CDR3: TGTGCCAGCAGCTTAAACCAAGAGACCCAGTACTTC.

The rearrangement joins TRBV5-5 to TRBJ2-3; D may be TRBD1 (5 bases). The CDR3 runs to 14 residues. Trimming shortened V by 3 bases and J by 0 bases, and 8 bases separated the two germline ends. The germline CDR1 and CDR2 sequences are SGHKS and YYEKEE (reference sequence). In DNA, the CDR3 is TGTGCCAGCAGCTCAGGGATGAGCACAGATACGCAGTATTTT. Its translation: CASSSGMSTDTQYF.